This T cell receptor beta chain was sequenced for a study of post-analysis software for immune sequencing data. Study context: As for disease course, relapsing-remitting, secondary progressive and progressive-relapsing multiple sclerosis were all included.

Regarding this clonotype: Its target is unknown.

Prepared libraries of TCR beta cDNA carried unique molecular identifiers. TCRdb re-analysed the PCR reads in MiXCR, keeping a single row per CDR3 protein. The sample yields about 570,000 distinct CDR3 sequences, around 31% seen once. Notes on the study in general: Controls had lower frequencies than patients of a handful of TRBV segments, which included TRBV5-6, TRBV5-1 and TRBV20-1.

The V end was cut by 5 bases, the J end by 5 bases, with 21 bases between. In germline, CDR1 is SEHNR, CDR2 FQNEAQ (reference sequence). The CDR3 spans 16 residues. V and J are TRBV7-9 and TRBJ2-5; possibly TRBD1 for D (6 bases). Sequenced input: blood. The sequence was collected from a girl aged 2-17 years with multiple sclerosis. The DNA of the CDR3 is TGTGCCAGCAGCCAGCGACAGGTCAGGGGCGTGGAGACCCAGTACTTC. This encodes CASSQRQVRGVETQYF.